The present TCR beta chain was sequenced within a study of blood T cell repertoires in COVID-19. Produced via immunoSEQ multiplex PCR; TCRdb's table is partial and in-frame only. The sample has 70,000 to 80,000 clones, 65% to 90% seen once. The CDR3 length is 13 residues. Germline CDR1 LNHDA, CDR2 SQIVND (reference sequence). Trimming took 7 bases from V and 0 from J, leaving 9 bases between them. Sequenced sample: peripheral blood. The TCR comes from a man aged 80 or over with acute or convalescent COVID-19. The chain employs TRBV19 and TRBJ1-1; D uncertain. The CDR3 sequence: CASKRALNTEAFF. Here the CDR3 DNA reads TGTGCCAGTAAGAGGGCTCTGAACACTGAAGCTTTCTTT.